This T cell receptor beta chain was obtained from a study of monozygotic twins with inflammatory bowel disease (dated by TCRdb to the late 2010s). Study-wide context: The full study comprised around 28 monozygotic twin pairs: nine German pairs (four IBD-concordant, five IBD-discordant) and 19 IBD-discordant Danish pairs. Disease-associated traits were sought mainly through comparisons between IBD patients and their genetically identical healthy co-twins within discordant pairs. Each individual had, on average, about 151 000 unique TCRalpha sequences and 181 000 unique TCRbeta sequences available for analysis.

An approximately 2.6 ml peripheral blood sample was drawn into PAXgene tubes per donor and stored at -80°C. Total RNA was isolated from whole blood with the PAXgene blood miRNA kit on an automated QIAcube, without T cell sorting. Peripheral blood from monozygotic twin pairs, either concordant or discordant for inflammatory bowel disease, underwent deep TCRalpha and TCRbeta repertoire profiling that used unique molecular barcoding. For every twin pair, smoking habits were documented, and each individual was categorised as a current, former or never smoker. Library preparation used 5' RACE. Preparation of each TCR library used approximately 3,500 ng of total RNA. For each sample, cDNA was synthesized in eight separate reactions using SMARTScribe reverse transcriptase. Unique molecular identifiers containing a 6-nucleotide sample barcode were introduced through template switching during cDNA synthesis. TCRalpha and TCRbeta cDNA was amplified by two nested PCRs of 16 and 9 cycles, with bead purification after each PCR. Before amplification, cDNA was treated with uracil DNA-glycosylase and purified using the QIAquick PCR purification kit. The second PCR was the step at which Illumina TruSeq-compatible adapters and sample-specific barcodes were added. TapeStation and Qubit were used to check library quality and concentration, and around 5.2 ng of each library went into the pool. Pooled libraries were sequenced on an Illumina HiSeq2500 single-index Rapid Run with 2 x 100 bp reads and custom sequencing primers. Regarding the original processing steps: MiGEC version 1.2.6 was used for UMI-based consensus assembly, which corrected PCR and sequencing errors. V(D)J alignment, clonotype assembly and CDR3 extraction were performed with MiXCR version 2.1.1. To normalise gene usage, clonotype sharing and MAIT/NKT TCR abundance, the analysis used the top 1000, 10 000 and 20 000 clonotypes per sample. Diversity was computed as the inverse Simpson index with the vegan R package after downsampling to 27 000 UMIs. Statistical testing used paired Mann-Whitney U tests on the discordant twin pairs and applied Benjamini-Hochberg correction for multiple testing. With the reads reprocessed by TCRdb, a single entry stands for each CDR3 protein sequence and no DNA is reported. None of the V and J calls come from the authors' own analysis; TCRdb made them. The table of this sample itemizes 200,000 to 250,000 distinct CDR3 sequences. Of the sample, roughly 7.7% is held by the ten largest clones.

From cysteine to phenylalanine, the CDR3 is 15 amino acids long. No coding sequence is recorded. CDR1 is given as MNHEY and CDR2 as SMNVEV, both from the germline V gene (reference sequence). The investigation overall reported the following: Because patients received different immunosuppressive treatments, the repertoires may have picked up extra background noise and variability between individuals. The analysis was unable to tell different T cell subtypes apart. The results gave no support for a single strong signal or clonotype linked to IBD. Compared with healthy twins, IBD patients shared fewer clonotypes with other individuals, and the difference was most pronounced in patients with signs of disease activity. Repertoire similarity did not differ between concordant and discordant twins, possibly due to limited statistical power. A decrease in TCRbeta repertoire diversity, as measured by inverse Simpson index, was observed in IBD patients compared with their healthy co-twins.

Details on this clonotype: Its cognate antigen has yet to be identified.

The V gene is TRBV27 and the J gene is TRBJ2-7; TCRdb gives TRBD1 as the D gene, but with no DNA this cannot be confirmed. Sequencing was done on a sample of blood. The TCR was taken from a human donor with ulcerative colitis or Crohn's disease, or a healthy co-twin of an affected twin (not recorded which). The encoded CDR3 is CASSLIRDRAREQYF.